Each of the 19 T cell receptor beta chains below was sequenced from the same sample in a study of vaccination and CD4 T cells after COVID-19. Their specific antigens are unknown. Cultured CD4+ T cells had their DNA profiled by the Oncomine TCR Beta short-read assay. TCRdb independently ran MiXCR on the PCR reads; one entry per CDR3 protein. The sample has some 14,000 distinct CDR3 sequences; less than 45% are singletons. Regarding treatment: roughly 11-day PBMC culture with coronavirus spike peptide pools or control peptides (ViraFEST assay). The sequencing here drew on CD4+ T cells from blood, cultured in vitro, taken after SARS-CoV-2 vaccination. The receptors derive from a human donor who had recovered from COVID-19.

The genes are TRBV7-2 and TRBJ2-4; no firm D call. Germline lookup yields CDR1 SGHTA and CDR2 FQGNSA. The CDR3 has 16 residues. V lost 5 bases and J lost 0, with 14 bases in between. CDR3 bases: TGTGCCAGCAGCCCACAACTAACGCTAGCCAAAAACATTCAGTACTTC. It specifies CASSPQLTLAKNIQYF.

The V gene is TRBV18, the J gene TRBJ1-5; D might be TRBD1 (5 bases). CDR1 is KGHSH and CDR2 is LQKENI in the germline V gene. Trimming pared 3 bases from V and 1 base from J, leaving 7 bases between. The CDR3 contains 14 residues. This CDR3 is CASSPSGSNQPQHF. CDR3 bases: TGTGCCAGCTCACCTTCAGGGAGCAATCAGCCCCAGCATTTT.

The chain employs TRBV28 and TRBJ1-1, with 7 bases identical to TRBD1. The CDR3 is 15 amino acids. Germline values: CDR1 MDHEN, CDR2 SYDVKM. Trimming took 5 bases from V and 7 from J; bases not matched to a gene: 13. This CDR3 is CASSIGDRDNDEAFF. The DNA for the CDR3 is TGTGCCAGCAGTATTGGTGACAGGGACAACGATGAAGCTTTCTTT.

The J gene is TRBJ2-7, the V gene TRBV15, with 9 bases fitting TRBD2. The germline CDR1 and CDR2 sequences are LNHNV and YYDKDF (reference sequence). The length of the CDR3 is 16 residues. J lost 2 bases, V lost 1 base, and 6 bases had no gene match. CDR3 amino acids: CATSRGGREGTYEQYF. CDR3 nucleotides: TGTGCCACCAGCAGAGGCGGGCGGGAGGGGACCTACGAGCAGTACTTC.

The chain is built from TRBV6-1 and TRBJ2-1; 10 nucleotides align to TRBD2. Looked up from germline, CDR1 is MNHNS and CDR2 is SASEGT. With 5 bases clipped from V and 5 bases from J, the junction kept 12 bases outside the gene matches. The CDR3 covers 17 residues. The CDR3 here is CASSPPYLAGENNEQFF. In DNA, the CDR3 is TGTGCCAGCAGTCCCCCCTATCTAGCGGGAGAAAACAATGAGCAGTTCTTC.

This clonotype was seen just once. The chain joins TRBV7-2 to TRBJ2-1; 12 nucleotides match TRBD2. V lost 5 bases and J lost 5; bases outside the gene matches: 10. Germline V gene data show CDR1 as SGHTA and CDR2 as FQGNSA. The CDR3 length is 17 residues. Here the CDR3 DNA reads TGTGCCAGCAGCATTCCTCTAGCGGGAGGGCCAAACAATGAGCAGTTCTTC. This translates into CASSIPLAGGPNNEQFF.

This rearrangement joins TRBV6-1 to TRBJ2-3; 13 bases match TRBD2. Germline CDR1 reads MNHNS; CDR2 reads SASEGT. The CDR3 has 20 amino acids. The junction had 22 bases not matched to a gene; V was cut back by 10 bases and J by 3 bases. As DNA, the CDR3 is TGTGCCACCAGCCTTAGGGAGGCGGGACTAGCGGGACGGGGGACAGATACGCAGTATTTT. It translates to CATSLREAGLAGRGTDTQYF.

This clonotype was recorded a few times. This chain links TRBV18 with TRBJ2-2; D could derive from TRBD1 or TRBD2 (5 bases each). CDR3 length: 15 amino acids. CDR1 and CDR2 (germline): KGHSH, LQKENI. Trimming removed 3 bases at V and 0 bases at J, with 8 bases between. CDR3 sequence reads: CASSPGTANTGELFF. CDR3 nucleotides: TGTGCCAGCTCACCGGGGACGGCGAACACCGGGGAGCTGTTTTTT.

The chain combines TRBV6-1 with TRBJ1-1, with 8 bases identical to TRBD1. The V and J ends lost 6 bases and 5 bases, in that order; junction bases with no gene match: 14. The germline V gene encodes CDR1 MNHNS and CDR2 SASEGT. The CDR3 contains 16 residues. The chain's CDR3 is CASRTLGQGGRTEAFF. In nucleotides, the CDR3 is TGTGCCAGCAGGACCTTAGGACAGGGAGGTAGGACTGAAGCTTTCTTT.

This clonotype occurred a few times. This chain uses TRBV24-1 with TRBJ2-1, with TRBD2 matching over 8 bases. This CDR3 spans 16 amino acids. The ends lost 3 bases at V and 1 base at J; junction bases unmatched: 4. CDR1 and CDR2 from the germline V gene are KGHDR and SFDVKD. CDR3 region: CATSDGTSKSYNEQFF. In DNA, the CDR3 is TGTGCCACCAGTGATGGGACTAGTAAATCCTACAATGAGCAGTTCTTC.

This clonotype turned up a few times. The rearrangement links TRBV6-1 to TRBJ2-7; D could derive from TRBD1 or TRBD2 (5 bases each). The CDR3 totals 16 residues. Germline V CDR1 and CDR2: MNHNS, SASEGT. The V gene lost 6 bases and the J gene lost 0 bases, with 18 bases spanning the gap. The CDR3 protein is CASRRGRDGVSYEQYF. CDR3 bases: TGTGCCAGCAGACGGGGCCGGGACGGAGTCTCCTACGAGCAGTACTTC.

V usage is TRBV19 and J usage is TRBJ1-1, with 7 bases matching TRBD1. Germline V CDR1 and CDR2: LNHDA, SQIVND (reference sequence). V dropped 7 bases and J dropped 5; count of bases not matched to a gene: 13. The CDR3 is 15 amino acids. CDR3 coding DNA: TGTGCCAGTATCCAGATTCAGGGGGAAGTGACTGAAGCTTTCTTT. It codes for CASIQIQGEVTEAFF.

The chain recombines TRBV7-9 with TRBJ2-3, with D uncertain. Between the trimmed V and J ends, which lost 0 bases and 6 bases, there was a span of 7 bases. The CDR3 is made up of 13 amino acids. Germline CDR1 is SEHNR and CDR2 is FQNEAQ (reference sequence). The CDR3 sequence is CASSLATLDTQYF. The DNA of the CDR3 is TGTGCCAGCAGCTTAGCTACCCTGGATACGCAGTATTTT.

This chain connects TRBV6-1 to TRBJ2-5; 9 bases match TRBD2. The CDR3 contains 15 residues. V trimming: 10 bases; J trimming: 1 base; junction bases outside the gene matches: 10. Germline-derived CDR1 and CDR2 are MNHNS and SASEGT. CDR3 region: CAIRSASGTQETQYF. The CDR3 coding sequence is TGTGCCATCAGGAGCGCTAGCGGGACCCAAGAGACCCAGTACTTC.

The V and J genes are TRBV15 and TRBJ2-6; D is ambiguous. Trimming pared 0 bases from V and 0 bases from J, leaving 12 bases between. CDR1 LNHNV and CDR2 YYDKDF come from the germline V gene (reference sequence). This CDR3 is built from 18 residues. In DNA, the CDR3 is TGTGCCACCAGCAGAGATCTGGGCAGCAGCTCTGGGGCCAACGTCCTGACTTTC. Amino acid sequence: CATSRDLGSSSGANVLTF.

This clonotype has more than one count but fewer than ten. CDR3 protein: CSVQGAYGNTEAFF. The CDR3 DNA reads TGCAGTGTCCAGGGGGCCTATGGGAACACTGAAGCTTTCTTT. The rearrangement links TRBV20-1 to TRBJ1-1; 8 nucleotides align to TRBD1. The CDR3 is made up of 14 amino acids. V lost 7 bases to trimming and J lost 1 base; unmatched junction nucleotides: 8. Germline CDR1 is DFQATT and CDR2 is SNEGSKA (reference sequence).

The chain recombines TRBV11-3 with TRBJ2-2; D unclear. Trimming shortened V by 5 bases and J by 2 bases, and 3 bases separated the two germline ends. The length of the CDR3 is 12 residues. Germline lookup yields CDR1 SGHNT and CDR2 YENEEA. CDR3 protein: CASSENTGELFF. CDR3 nucleotides: TGTGCCAGCAGCGAAAACACCGGGGAGCTGTTTTTT.

The rearrangement uses TRBV12-5 and TRBJ2-1; TRBD1 matches at 7 bases. This CDR3 region has 14 residues. From germline, CDR1 is LGHNT and CDR2 FRNRAP. V was pared by 6 bases and J by 3 bases, with 5 bases of the junction left unmatched. The CDR3, as DNA: TGTGCTAGTGGGACAGGGATGGACTACAATGAGCAGTTCTTC. Amino acid sequence: CASGTGMDYNEQFF.

V usage is TRBV2 and J usage is TRBJ2-4, with TRBD2 identical over 12 bases. The V gene's germline CDR1 is SNHLY and CDR2 FYNNEI. With 6 bases clipped from V and 6 bases from J, the junction kept 9 bases outside the gene matches. The length of the CDR3 is 16 residues. CDR3 sequence reads: CASRGGTSGRGNIQYF. The CDR3 DNA is TGTGCCAGCAGGGGAGGGACTAGCGGGCGGGGAAACATTCAGTACTTC.